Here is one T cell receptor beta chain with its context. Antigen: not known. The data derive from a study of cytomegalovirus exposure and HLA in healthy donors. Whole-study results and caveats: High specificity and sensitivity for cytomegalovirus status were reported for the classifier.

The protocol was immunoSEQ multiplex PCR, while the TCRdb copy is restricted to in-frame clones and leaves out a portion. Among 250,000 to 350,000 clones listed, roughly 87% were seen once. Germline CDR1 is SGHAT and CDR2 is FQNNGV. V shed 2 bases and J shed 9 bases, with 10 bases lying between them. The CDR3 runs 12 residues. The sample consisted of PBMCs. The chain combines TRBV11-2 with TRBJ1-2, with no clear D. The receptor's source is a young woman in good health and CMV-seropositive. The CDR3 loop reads CASSLSGLSYTF. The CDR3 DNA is TGTGCCAGCAGCTTATCTGGGTTGAGCTACACCTTC.